A selection of T cell receptor beta chains follows, all from one sample in a study of shared clonotypes between healthy human individuals. Produced via immunoSEQ multiplex PCR; TCRdb's table is partial and in-frame only. The sample records 2 million to 2.5 million clones, under 97% being singletons. The specimen sequenced was naive CD4+ T cells sorted from blood. These receptors came from a man between 18 and 29 years old in good health. Each CDR3 is given with its conserved first and last residue. D genes are given only for firm matches. Clone sizes are given selectively: once, few, many, or a class where the clone is expanded.

J gene: TRBJ2-2
D gene: TRBD1
V gene: TRBV19
clone size: .
CDR3 DNA: TGTGCCAGTAGTACCCGGACAGGGAACACCGGGGAGCTGTTTTTT
CDR3 protein: CASSTRTGNTGELFF

J gene: TRBJ2-7
D gene: TRBD2
V gene: TRBV5-4
clone size: once
CDR3 DNA: TGTGCCAGCAGCTTGTTCCGCGGGAGTTCCGACGAGCAGTACTTC
CDR3 protein: CASSLFRGSSDEQYF

J gene: TRBJ2-3
D gene: .
V gene: TRBV29-1
clone size: .
CDR3 DNA: TGCAGCGTTTCTCAGCTTGCGGGGGCCAGCACAGATACGCAGTATTTT
CDR3 protein: CSVSQLAGASTDTQYF

J gene: TRBJ2-1
D gene: TRBD2
V gene: TRBV5-3
clone size: .
CDR3 DNA: TGTGCCAGAAGCCGGATTATGAGACTAGCGGAATACAATGAGCAGTTCTTC
CDR3 protein: CARSRIMRLAEYNEQFF

J gene: TRBJ1-1
D gene: .
V gene: TRBV6-5
clone size: once
CDR3 DNA: TGTGCCAGCAACCAACACAGAGGGCACACTGAAGCTTTCTTT
CDR3 protein: CASNQHRGHTEAFF

J gene: TRBJ2-5
D gene: TRBD2
V gene: TRBV15
clone size: once
CDR3 DNA: TGTGCCACCAGCAAACCCCCCGGGACTAGCGGGGAACAAGAGACCCAGTACTTC
CDR3 protein: CATSKPPGTSGEQETQYF

J gene: TRBJ2-3
D gene: TRBD2
V gene: TRBV7-9
clone size: .
CDR3 DNA: TGTGCCAGCAGCCTTGGGCAGCGGGAGAAAGATACGCAGTATTTT
CDR3 protein: CASSLGQREKDTQYF

J gene: TRBJ2-2
D gene: TRBD1
V gene: TRBV7-9
clone size: .
CDR3 DNA: TGTGCCAGCAGGGGGAAGGGACAGGTTGCGAACACCGGGGAGCTGTTTTTT
CDR3 protein: CASRGKGQVANTGELFF

J gene: TRBJ1-6
D gene: TRBD1
V gene: TRBV6-5
clone size: .
CDR3 DNA: TGTGCCAGCAGGAGGACAGGGGAGGGTTCACCCCTCCACTTT
CDR3 protein: CASRRTGEGSPLHF

J gene: TRBJ1-1
D gene: .
V gene: TRBV6-6
clone size: .
CDR3 DNA: TGTGCCAGCAGTTACTCGGGAGGGGGAGCTTTCTTT
CDR3 protein: CASSYSGGGAFF

J gene: TRBJ1-1
D gene: .
V gene: TRBV30
clone size: .
CDR3 DNA: TGTGCCTGGGTTACGCAGCGGATATTGAACACTGAAGCTTTCTTT
CDR3 protein: CAWVTQRILNTEAFF

J gene: TRBJ2-5
D gene: TRBD2
V gene: TRBV6-6
clone size: once
CDR3 DNA: TGTGCCAGCAGCTTAAACGGGGGGATAGGTGAGACCCAGTACTTC
CDR3 protein: CASSLNGGIGETQYF

J gene: TRBJ1-1
D gene: TRBD1
V gene: TRBV29-1
clone size: .
CDR3 DNA: TGCAGCGTTGAGCCGGCCCGGTACAGGGGAAACACTGAAGCTTTCTTT
CDR3 protein: CSVEPARYRGNTEAFF

J gene: TRBJ1-1
D gene: .
V gene: TRBV30
clone size: .
CDR3 DNA: TGTGCCTGGAGTGTATCGCTGATGAACACTGAAGCTTTCTTT
CDR3 protein: CAWSVSLMNTEAFF

J gene: TRBJ2-1
D gene: .
V gene: TRBV11-3
clone size: .
CDR3 DNA: TGTGCCAGCAGCACCTACGGACGGGACAATGAGCAGTTCTTC
CDR3 protein: CASSTYGRDNEQFF

J gene: TRBJ1-3
D gene: .
V gene: TRBV30
clone size: .
CDR3 DNA: TGTGCCTGGAGTGTACTTTCTCCTGGAAACACCATATATTTT
CDR3 protein: CAWSVLSPGNTIYF

J gene: TRBJ2-2
D gene: TRBD2
V gene: TRBV7-2
clone size: .
CDR3 DNA: TGTGCCAGCTTTTCCACTAGCGCCTACACCGGGGAGCTGTTTTTT
CDR3 protein: CASFSTSAYTGELFF

J gene: TRBJ1-2
D gene: .
V gene: TRBV19
clone size: .
CDR3 DNA: TGTGCCAGTAGCCAAGGACTTCTCTATGGCTACACCTTC
CDR3 protein: CASSQGLLYGYTF

J gene: TRBJ1-4
D gene: TRBD1
V gene: TRBV5-6
clone size: .
CDR3 DNA: TGTGCCAGCAGCCCAAGGACAGGGAGGGCTAATGAAAAACTGTTTTTT
CDR3 protein: CASSPRTGRANEKLFF

J gene: TRBJ2-3
D gene: .
V gene: TRBV7-9
clone size: few
CDR3 DNA: TGTGCCAGCAGCTTAGTGGGGACAGATACGCAGTATTTT
CDR3 protein: CASSLVGTDTQYF

J gene: TRBJ1-6
D gene: TRBD1
V gene: TRBV2
clone size: .
CDR3 DNA: TGTGCCAGCAGTAGGACAGGGAATTCACCCCTCCACTTT
CDR3 protein: CASSRTGNSPLHF

J gene: TRBJ2-7
D gene: .
V gene: TRBV5-1
clone size: .
CDR3 DNA: TGCGCCAGCAGCCCGCAGGGAGCGGCCGAGCAGTACTTC
CDR3 protein: CASSPQGAAEQYF

J gene: TRBJ2-7
D gene: .
V gene: TRBV6-1
clone size: .
CDR3 DNA: TGTGCCAGCAGTGGACCGGGCCCCTACGAGCAGTACTTC
CDR3 protein: CASSGPGPYEQYF

J gene: TRBJ2-5
D gene: .
V gene: TRBV6-5
clone size: .
CDR3 DNA: TGTGCCAGCAGTTATACCCGGGGCTATCAAGAGACCCAGTACTTC
CDR3 protein: CASSYTRGYQETQYF

J gene: TRBJ2-1
D gene: TRBD1
V gene: TRBV6-1
clone size: .
CDR3 DNA: TGTGCCAGCAGTGAAACAGGGGGCGACCCTCGCAATGAGCAGTTCTTC
CDR3 protein: CASSETGGDPRNEQFF

J gene: TRBJ1-5
D gene: .
V gene: TRBV6-1
clone size: .
CDR3 DNA: TGTGCCAGCAGTGGGGCAGGGAACGGCAATCAGCCCCAGCATTTT
CDR3 protein: CASSGAGNGNQPQHF

J gene: TRBJ1-1
D gene: TRBD1
V gene: TRBV7-9
clone size: few
CDR3 DNA: TGTGCCAGCAGCTTGACAGGGGGCATGAACACTGAAGCTTTCTTT
CDR3 protein: CASSLTGGMNTEAFF

J gene: TRBJ1-2
D gene: TRBD1
V gene: TRBV6-5
clone size: .
CDR3 DNA: TGTGCCAGCAGTAGGGACAGCGGAACCTATGGCTACACCTTC
CDR3 protein: CASSRDSGTYGYTF

J gene: TRBJ1-5
D gene: .
V gene: TRBV19
clone size: .
CDR3 DNA: TGTGCCAGTAGTATCCTACAGGGTGATCAGCCCCAGCATTTT
CDR3 protein: CASSILQGDQPQHF

J gene: TRBJ2-2
D gene: TRBD1
V gene: TRBV11-2
clone size: .
CDR3 DNA: TGTGCCAGCAGCGACCTCCTCGGGACAGTAACCGGGGAGCTGTTTTTT
CDR3 protein: CASSDLLGTVTGELFF

J gene: TRBJ1-3
D gene: .
V gene: TRBV5-4
clone size: .
CDR3 DNA: TGTGCCAGCAGCCTGGCGGCCAGTGGAAACACCATATATTTT
CDR3 protein: CASSLAASGNTIYF

J gene: TRBJ2-1
D gene: TRBD1
V gene: TRBV6-4
clone size: .
CDR3 DNA: TGTGCCAGCAGCGCCTCCGGACAGGACCACAATGAGCAGTTCTTC
CDR3 protein: CASSASGQDHNEQFF

J gene: TRBJ2-1
D gene: TRBD2
V gene: TRBV6-6
clone size: .
CDR3 DNA: TGTGCCAGCAGCCCTTTCAGCGGGGGAGCATACAATGAGCAGTTCTTC
CDR3 protein: CASSPFSGGAYNEQFF

J gene: TRBJ1-2
D gene: .
V gene: TRBV9
clone size: .
CDR3 DNA: TGTGCCAGCAGCGGAACAGGGATGGGAAAGGACTATGGCTACACCTTC
CDR3 protein: CASSGTGMGKDYGYTF

J gene: TRBJ1-6
D gene: .
V gene: TRBV5-1
clone size: .
CDR3 DNA: TGCGCCAGCAGCAAAAGACCACGGGACCTAGATAATTCACCCCTCCACTTT
CDR3 protein: CASSKRPRDLDNSPLHF

J gene: TRBJ2-2
D gene: .
V gene: TRBV18
clone size: .
CDR3 DNA: TGTGCCAGCTCCCCTCCGGGCTTGAACACCGGGGAGCTGTTTTTT
CDR3 protein: CASSPPGLNTGELFF

J gene: TRBJ1-5
D gene: .
V gene: TRBV4-2
clone size: .
CDR3 DNA: TGTGCCAGCAGCCAAGTGACGGAGGGGTCTCAGCCCCAGCATTTT
CDR3 protein: CASSQVTEGSQPQHF

J gene: TRBJ2-3
D gene: .
V gene: TRBV4-2
clone size: .
CDR3 DNA: TGTGCCAGCAGCCAAGAGGCGGGGAGCACAGATACGCAGTATTTT
CDR3 protein: CASSQEAGSTDTQYF

J gene: TRBJ1-1
D gene: .
V gene: TRBV6-1
clone size: .
CDR3 DNA: TGTGCCAGCAGTTCGGCCCTTGGGGGTCTAACTGAAGCTTTCTTT
CDR3 protein: CASSSALGGLTEAFF

J gene: TRBJ2-2
D gene: .
V gene: TRBV15
clone size: .
CDR3 DNA: TGTGCCACCAGAAAATCCGGGGGAGCGAACACCGGGGAGCTGTTTTTT
CDR3 protein: CATRKSGGANTGELFF

J gene: TRBJ2-5
D gene: TRBD1
V gene: TRBV6-6
clone size: .
CDR3 DNA: TGTGCCAGCAGCCTGGAAGGGGGCAGGGGAGAGACCCAGTACTTC
CDR3 protein: CASSLEGGRGETQYF

J gene: TRBJ1-6
D gene: TRBD1
V gene: TRBV10-3
clone size: .
CDR3 DNA: TGTGCCTCAGGGACAGGGAGTAATTCACCCCTCCACTTT
CDR3 protein: CASGTGSNSPLHF

J gene: TRBJ2-3
D gene: .
V gene: TRBV5-1
clone size: .
CDR3 DNA: TGCGCCAGCCGACCGGGGACACAAAGCGGTGGTACGCAGTATTTT
CDR3 protein: CASRPGTQSGGTQYF

J gene: TRBJ1-5
D gene: .
V gene: TRBV6-5
clone size: few
CDR3 DNA: TGTGCCAGCAGTTACTCAGGGGGTAGCAATCAGCCCCAGCATTTT
CDR3 protein: CASSYSGGSNQPQHF

J gene: TRBJ1-4
D gene: .
V gene: TRBV20-1
clone size: .
CDR3 DNA: TGCAGTGGTGGGGAAAATGAAAAACTGTTTTTT
CDR3 protein: CSGGENEKLFF

J gene: TRBJ1-1
D gene: .
V gene: TRBV7-9
clone size: .
CDR3 DNA: TGTGCCAGCAGCTTAGTTGAGGTGAACACTGAAGCTTTCTTT
CDR3 protein: CASSLVEVNTEAFF

J gene: TRBJ2-1
D gene: TRBD2
V gene: TRBV5-1
clone size: once
CDR3 DNA: TGCGCCAGCAGCGTACCACTAGCGGGGGACAATGAGCAGTTCTTC
CDR3 protein: CASSVPLAGDNEQFF

J gene: TRBJ1-2
D gene: .
V gene: TRBV4-1
clone size: .
CDR3 DNA: TGCGCCAGCAGCCAAGGCGACAGCTATGGCTACACCTTC
CDR3 protein: CASSQGDSYGYTF

J gene: TRBJ1-5
D gene: .
V gene: TRBV6-1
clone size: .
CDR3 DNA: TGTGCCAGCAGCCCCACAGGATTTAGCAATCAGCCCCAGCATTTT
CDR3 protein: CASSPTGFSNQPQHF

J gene: TRBJ2-2
D gene: .
V gene: TRBV2
clone size: once
CDR3 DNA: TGTGCCAGCCGGCAGGAGATGGACACCGGGGAGCTGTTTTTT
CDR3 protein: CASRQEMDTGELFF

J gene: TRBJ2-5
D gene: TRBD2
V gene: TRBV7-3
clone size: .
CDR3 DNA: TGTGCCAGCAGCCCCCAGGGAGCGGGGGCCTGGGAGACCCAGTACTTC
CDR3 protein: CASSPQGAGAWETQYF

J gene: TRBJ2-1
D gene: TRBD2
V gene: TRBV6-6
clone size: .
CDR3 DNA: TGTGCCAGCAGACCCGTAGCGGGGGGGAATTACGATGAGCAGTTCTTC
CDR3 protein: CASRPVAGGNYDEQFF

J gene: TRBJ1-4
D gene: TRBD1
V gene: TRBV9
clone size: .
CDR3 DNA: TGTGCCAGCAGCGGCGGACAGGAGAATTATGAAAAACTGTTTTTT
CDR3 protein: CASSGGQENYEKLFF

J gene: TRBJ2-7
D gene: .
V gene: TRBV5-1
clone size: .
CDR3 DNA: TGCGCCAGCAGCTCGACCCAGGGCTCCTACGAGCAGTACTTC
CDR3 protein: CASSSTQGSYEQYF

J gene: TRBJ2-5
D gene: TRBD2
V gene: TRBV6-6
clone size: .
CDR3 DNA: TGTGCCAGCAGTTCACCACTAGCGGGAGGACTAGAGACCCAGTACTTC
CDR3 protein: CASSSPLAGGLETQYF